A single T cell receptor beta chain is shown here with its context. Its antigen is as yet unknown. Time point: pretreatment peripheral blood. The sample originates from a study of PD-L1 blockade in urothelial cancer. Overall study: Investigators checked blood 3 weeks (second dose) and 6 weeks after treatment start. Researchers found blood samples held a median of roughly 140,000 T cells.

The method was immunoSEQ multiplex PCR; TCRdb's version includes in-frame clones alone and lacks a portion of them. This table holds about 30,000 clones, under 90% found once. General study results and limits: Having blood TCR clonality under the median before treatment predicted better survival.

V lost 5 bases and J lost 2; bases outside the gene matches: 5. The germline gives CDR1 KGHSH, CDR2 LQKENI. The CDR3 spans 15 residues. This receptor was obtained from a man aged 55 to 70 with urothelial cancer. This chain links TRBV18 with TRBJ2-1; 8 bases fit TRBD2. This sample comprised PBMCs, obtained around atezolizumab (anti-PD-L1) treatment. The CDR3 region has the DNA TGTGCCAGCTCAGCCAGCGGGGGTACCTACAATGAGCAGTTCTTC. This translates into CASSASGGTYNEQFF.